The 31 T cell receptor beta chains reported below all come from one sample, sequenced in a study of PD-1 blockade in mismatch repair-deficient tumors. Method: immunoSEQ multiplex PCR; TCRdb's copy keeps in-frame clones and lacks some. Of some 84,000 clones in the sample, approximately 84% were seen once. The specimen was peripheral blood, collected 12 weeks after starting pembrolizumab. Every receptor here comes from an adult with mismatch repair-deficient cancer.

The chain couples TRBV9 to TRBJ1-1, with D possibly being TRBD1 (5 bases). There are 15 residues in the CDR3. CDR1 is SGDLS and CDR2 is YYNGEE in the germline V gene. Deletions cut 3 bases from V and 4 bases from J, with 16 bases between. The DNA for the CDR3 is TGTGCCAGCAGCGGACAAACGGGGCCTGGCACTGAAGCTTTCTTT. Protein sequence: CASSGQTGPGTEAFF.

The rearrangement uses TRBV6-6 and TRBJ1-4; D is perhaps TRBD1 (6 bases). This CDR3 contains 15 residues. Germline CDR1 MNHNY, CDR2 SVGAGI (reference sequence). V shed 5 bases and J shed 3 bases, with 13 bases lying between them. Here the CDR3 reads CASSRQGQANEKLFF. The CDR3 DNA is TGTGCCAGCAGTCGGCAGGGGCAGGCTAATGAAAAACTGTTTTTT.

There are a few counts of this clone. The chain recombines TRBV25-1 with TRBJ2-2, with TRBD1 matching 10 bases. V shed 2 bases, J shed 5 bases, and the junction held 8 bases outside the gene matches. CDR1 is MGHDK, CDR2 SYGVNS, per germline. CDR3 size: 17 residues. The CDR3 DNA reads TGTGCCAGCAGTGAAACTAAGGGACAGGGGTTAACCGGGGAGCTGTTTTTT. This translates into CASSETKGQGLTGELFF.

This clone was observed once. The chain employs TRBV4-3 and TRBJ2-2; D might be TRBD1 (6 bases). The CDR3 consists of 15 residues. Trimming shortened V by 3 bases and J by 0 bases, and 8 bases separated the two germline ends. Germline V lookup: CDR1 LGHNA, CDR2 YSLEER. The CDR3 nucleotides read TGCGCCAGCAGCCAGGGGGCACCGAACACCGGGGAGCTGTTTTTT. Protein sequence: CASSQGAPNTGELFF.

This chain connects TRBV5-1 to TRBJ2-7, with D possibly called TRBD1 or TRBD2 (5 bases each). This CDR3 spans 14 amino acids. The germline V gene encodes CDR1 SGHRS and CDR2 YFSETQ. With 2 bases removed from V and 1 base from J, the gap between germline ends came to 10 bases. DNA for the CDR3: TGCGCCAGCAGCTTCGGGACGGATTCCTACGAGCAGTACTTC. It yields the protein CASSFGTDSYEQYF.

The V call is TRBV5-1, the J call TRBJ2-7; the match to TRBD2 covers 13 bases. Trimming removed 2 bases from V and 4 bases from J; junction bases left unmatched: 12. Germline V gives CDR1 SGHRS, CDR2 YFSETQ. The CDR3 loop spans 18 amino acids. CDR3 DNA sequence: TGCGCCAGCAGCTTTGTTTCGGGACTAGCGGGGTTAATGTACGAGCAGTACTTC. Translated, it gives CASSFVSGLAGLMYEQYF.

This chain connects TRBV6-5 to TRBJ1-4; no firm D call. V was pared by 2 bases and J by 8 bases, with 12 bases between. Germline CDR1 reads MNHEY; CDR2 reads SVGAGI. The CDR3 totals 14 residues. The chain's CDR3 is CASSYNQLNEKLFF. The CDR3 nucleotides read TGTGCCAGCAGTTACAACCAGCTCAACGAAAAACTGTTTTTT.

This chain uses TRBV10-3 with TRBJ1-2, with TRBD1 identical over 8 bases. Germline CDR1 reads ENHRY; CDR2 reads SYGVKD. The CDR3 is made up of 16 amino acids. Trimming removed 9 bases from V and 4 bases from J; junction bases left unmatched: 16. For the CDR3, the DNA is TGTGCCATAGCGGAGCAGGGGGCTCTGGGGCCCTATGGCTACACCTTC. It is translated as CAIAEQGALGPYGYTF.

The chain uses TRBV5-5 and TRBJ2-2; the match to TRBD2 covers 7 bases. The CDR3 spans 16 residues. The V and J ends lost 2 bases and 3 bases, in that order; junction bases with no gene match: 7. The germline CDR1 and CDR2 sequences are SGHKS and YYEKEE (reference sequence). The CDR3: CASSFLREAYTGELFF. CDR3 DNA: TGTGCCAGCAGCTTCCTCCGGGAGGCGTACACCGGGGAGCTGTTTTTT.

The chain carries TRBV4-3 and TRBJ1-1; D ambiguous. Trimming removed 1 base from V and 10 bases from J, with 13 bases in between. CDR3 length equals 13 residues. Germline CDR1 reads LGHNA; CDR2 reads YSLEER. CDR3 sequence: CASSQGTALTAFF. CDR3 bases: TGCGCCAGCAGCCAAGGGACTGCCCTGACAGCTTTCTTT.

The chain recombines TRBV18 with TRBJ1-6, with TRBD1 as a possible D gene (5 bases). V lost 8 bases, J lost 6 bases, and 14 bases lay in between. The CDR3 length is 14 residues. Germline-derived CDR1 and CDR2 are KGHSH and LQKENI. CDR3 protein: CASRTGTINSPLHF. The DNA for the CDR3 is TGTGCCAGCCGAACCGGGACCATTAATTCACCCCTCCACTTT.

The rearrangement links TRBV9 to TRBJ1-3; D may be TRBD1 (6 bases). V shed 3 bases and J shed 5 bases, with 24 bases lying between them. Germline CDR1 reads SGDLS; CDR2 reads YYNGEE. The CDR3 extends over 18 amino acids. CDR3 in DNA: TGTGCCAGCAGCGGAGTGCAGGGGTTAGGGGAATTCAGAAACACCATATATTTT. Encoded protein: CASSGVQGLGEFRNTIYF.

The rearrangement uses TRBV7-2 and TRBJ2-7; 9 positions agree with TRBD1. The CDR3 is 17 residues long. The trim removed 4 bases at V and 2 bases at J, leaving 12 bases unmatched. Germline values: CDR1 SGHTA, CDR2 FQGNSA. CDR3 in amino acids: CASSSVSAGQGTYEQYF. As DNA, the CDR3 is TGTGCCAGCAGCTCCGTAAGTGCTGGACAGGGGACCTACGAGCAGTACTTC. Full variable domain (outside the CDR3, taken from reference TRBV7-2 and TRBJ2-7): GAGVSQSPSNKVTEKGKDVELRCDPISGHTALYWYRQSLGQGLEFLIYFQGNSAPDKSGLPSDRFSAERTGGSVSTLTIQRTQQEDSAVYLCASSSVSAGQGTYEQYFGPGTRLTVT.

The rearrangement joins TRBV25-1 to TRBJ2-3; D unresolved. The CDR3 is 11 residues long. Germline assignment: CDR1 MGHDK and CDR2 SYGVNS. Trimming removed 6 bases from V and 8 bases from J, with 9 bases in between. The CDR3 DNA sequence: TGTGCCAGCAGGGTAGCAGGTACGCAGTATTTT. Encoded protein: CASRVAGTQYF.

This clone was found a few times. The V gene is TRBV19, the J gene TRBJ1-1, with TRBD1 as a possible D gene (5 bases). Between the trimmed V and J ends, which lost 4 bases and 5 bases, there was a span of 14 bases. This CDR3 contains 14 residues. Per the germline V gene, CDR1 is LNHDA and CDR2 is SQIVND (reference sequence). This chain's CDR3 is CASSTPGTMTEAFF. CDR3 nucleotides: TGTGCCAGTAGTACCCCCGGGACGATGACTGAAGCTTTCTTT.

The chain joins TRBV6-5 to TRBJ2-1; tentatively, D is TRBD1 (6 bases). The V gene lost 5 bases and the J gene lost 6 bases, with 14 bases spanning the gap. Germline CDR1 reads MNHEY; CDR2 reads SVGAGI. The CDR3 has 14 amino acids. The CDR3 sequence is CASSHVIQGNEQFF. Here the CDR3 DNA reads TGTGCCAGCAGTCACGTAATACAGGGCAATGAGCAGTTCTTC.

The V gene is TRBV13, the J gene TRBJ2-4, with 7 nucleotides matching TRBD1. Germline values: CDR1 PRHDT, CDR2 FYEKMQ (reference sequence). The CDR3 loop spans 14 amino acids. V lost 3 bases to trimming and J lost 4 bases; unmatched junction nucleotides: 3. As DNA, the CDR3 is TGTGCCAGCAGCTTGGGCAGGGGGAAAAACATTCAGTACTTC. Translating gives CASSLGRGKNIQYF.

The V gene is TRBV5-4, the J gene TRBJ2-7; 8 nucleotides align to TRBD2. With 4 bases clipped from V and 2 bases from J, the junction kept 8 bases outside the gene matches. Looked up from germline, CDR1 is SGHNT and CDR2 is YYREEE (reference sequence). This CDR3 contains 15 residues. CDR3 coding DNA: TGTGCCAGCAGCCCGGAGCGGGAGCGGACCTACGAGCAGTACTTC. This codes for CASSPERERTYEQYF.

This clone has more than one count but fewer than ten. The chain links TRBV5-1 to TRBJ2-2; 11 bases line up with TRBD1. The length of the CDR3 is 15 residues. Germline CDR1 SGHRS, CDR2 YFSETQ. The J segment lost 7 bases and the V segment lost 3 bases, leaving 5 bases of the junction unmatched. In DNA, the CDR3 is TGCGCCAGCAGCTCGAGGACAGGGGGCGACGGGGAGCTGTTTTTT. Translated: CASSSRTGGDGELFF.

The V gene is TRBV25-1, the J gene TRBJ1-2, with a weak D call TRBD1 (6 bases). V was cut by 8 bases and J by 2 bases, with 21 bases left in between. The V gene's germline CDR1 is MGHDK and CDR2 SYGVNS. CDR3 length: 16 amino acids. CDR3 sequence (DNA): TGTGCCAGCGGCACAGGGCGGAGACAAGAAAACTATGGCTACACCTTC. This encodes CASGTGRRQENYGYTF.

This chain connects TRBV5-1 to TRBJ2-1; 8 positions match TRBD1. V trimming: 4 bases; J trimming: 2 bases; junction bases outside the gene matches: 5. The V gene's germline CDR1 is SGHRS and CDR2 YFSETQ. The CDR3 runs 15 residues. The CDR3 sequence is CASSPRTGTYNEQFF. The DNA for the CDR3 is TGCGCCAGCAGCCCGAGGACAGGGACCTACAATGAGCAGTTCTTC. The full variable domain, rest sourced from reference TRBV5-1 and TRBJ2-1, is KAGVTQTPRYLIKTRGQQVTLSCSPISGHRSVSWYQQTPGQGLQFLFEYFSETQRNKGNFPGRFSGRQFSNSRSEMNVSTLELGDSALYLCASSPRTGTYNEQFFGPGTRLTVL.

The chain uses TRBV10-3 and TRBJ2-5, with 11 positions matching TRBD2. This CDR3 is built from 19 residues. V gave up 0 bases and J gave up 1 base; unmatched junction bases: 10. CDR1 is ENHRY and CDR2 is SYGVKD in the germline V gene. The CDR3 nucleotides are TGTGCCATCAGTGAGTCGACGACCGCTAGCGGGAGGTTCCAAGAGACCCAGTACTTC. It encodes CAISESTTASGRFQETQYF.

The V gene is TRBV5-1, the J gene TRBJ2-3; D possibly matches TRBD1 or TRBD2 (6 bases each). There are 17 residues in the CDR3. The germline V and J ends were trimmed by 0 bases and 4 bases, with 18 bases remaining between them. Germline assignment: CDR1 SGHRS and CDR2 YFSETQ. The CDR3 nucleotides read TGCGCCAGCAGCTTGGAGGGGGGCGCGTCCTTGGCAGATACGCAGTATTTT. Amino acid sequence: CASSLEGGASLADTQYF.

The rearrangement joins TRBV18 to TRBJ1-1, with D unresolved. The germline gives CDR1 KGHSH, CDR2 LQKENI. The V and J ends lost 2 bases and 1 base respectively, with 5 bases between them. This CDR3 has 13 residues. DNA of the CDR3: TGTGCCAGCTCACCAATTCGGAACACTGAAGCTTTCTTT. Its translation: CASSPIRNTEAFF.

The gene calls are TRBV6-6 and TRBJ2-1, with 7 bases aligning to TRBD2. The CDR3 covers 13 residues. In germline, CDR1 is MNHNY, CDR2 SVGAGI (reference sequence). The V gene end was trimmed by 2 bases and the J gene end by 12 bases; junction bases not matched to a gene: 7. CDR3 region: CASSYERGRGQFF. CDR3 DNA: TGTGCCAGCAGTTACGAGAGAGGGAGGGGGCAGTTCTTC.

This clone was counted a few times. The rearrangement joins TRBV7-8 to TRBJ2-3; no clear D. Looked up from germline, CDR1 is SGHVS and CDR2 is FQNEAQ. The CDR3 runs to 14 residues. Trimming cost V 3 bases and J 0 bases, with 7 bases left between them. Here the CDR3 DNA reads TGTGCCAGCAGCTTTGACTGGAGCACAGATACGCAGTATTTT. Protein: CASSFDWSTDTQYF.

This sequence joins TRBV7-3 and TRBJ2-1, with D maybe TRBD1 (5 bases). Germline CDR1 is SGHTA and CDR2 is FQGTGA. Between the trimmed V and J ends, which lost 5 bases and 0 bases, there was a span of 14 bases. The CDR3 spans 16 residues. In DNA, the CDR3 is TGTGCCAGCAGCCCCTCCAGGGCGAGCTCCTACAATGAGCAGTTCTTC. As protein: CASSPSRASSYNEQFF.

The chain couples TRBV5-1 to TRBJ2-2, with TRBD2 matching 9 bases. Germline CDR1 and CDR2: SGHRS and YFSETQ. The CDR3 totals 16 residues. The ends lost 2 bases at V and 4 bases at J; junction bases unmatched: 6. CDR3 DNA: TGCGCCAGCAGCTTTGGCGGGAGGGCCTCCACCGGGGAGCTGTTTTTT. It encodes CASSFGGRASTGELFF.

The chain has TRBV21-1 and TRBJ2-3; the DNA was not compared with TRBD2, the D call given in the table. TRBV21-1 is a known pseudogene. The CDR3 is 12 residues long. The CDR3 loop reads CASSPSGRSQYF. DNA for the CDR3: TGTGCCAGCAGCCCTAGCGGGAGGTCGCAGTATTTT.

This clone was counted once. The V call is TRBV7-2, the J call TRBJ2-7, with TRBD1 identical over 9 bases. Germline CDR1 is SGHTA and CDR2 is FQGNSA. The CDR3 spans 14 residues. Unmatched junction bases numbered 11, after V lost 5 bases and J lost 9 bases. This CDR3 reads CASSQPGQGPGQYF. The CDR3 DNA follows: TGTGCCAGCAGCCAACCGGGACAGGGTCCCGGGCAGTACTTC.

V gene TRBV9 combines with J gene TRBJ1-1; TRBD1 is a possible D gene (6 bases). Trimming cost V 0 bases and J 3 bases, with 18 bases left between them. The CDR3 consists of 17 residues. Germline V CDR1 and CDR2: SGDLS, YYNGEE. In nucleotides, the CDR3 is TGTGCCAGCAGCGTAGGGACTGGACAGATCATTGACACTGAAGCTTTCTTT. It translates to CASSVGTGQIIDTEAFF.